The 20 T cell receptor beta chains below come from one sample, sequenced in a study of blood T cell repertoires in COVID-19. Data came from immunoSEQ multiplex PCR; TCRdb stores just in-frame clones and leaves some out. The data show 200,000 to 300,000 clones, roughly 83% seen once. The sample comprised peripheral blood. These TCRs come from a woman older than 75 with COVID-19, enrolled during active disease.

The rearrangement uses TRBV7-3 and TRBJ2-7; 9 nucleotides align to TRBD1. The CDR3 is 12 residues long. Germline trimming cut 5 bases from V and 7 bases from J; bases unmatched to any gene: 3. Germline assignment: CDR1 SGHTA and CDR2 FQGTGA. The CDR3 sequence: CASSRTGVEQYF. The DNA of the CDR3 is TGTGCCAGCAGCCGGACAGGGGTAGAGCAGTACTTC.

The chain couples TRBV6-5 to TRBJ2-3, with 11 positions matching TRBD2. The CDR3 is 15 amino acids. Looked up from germline, CDR1 is MNHEY and CDR2 is SVGAGI. Germline trimming cut 6 bases from V and 7 bases from J; bases unmatched to any gene: 9. Here the CDR3 DNA reads TGTGCCAGCAGCCAGCCTAGCGGGGGGAGTAATACGCAGTATTTT. It encodes CASSQPSGGSNTQYF.

The chain couples TRBV30 to TRBJ2-5, with a weak D call TRBD2 (6 bases). The CDR3 spans 15 residues. Germline CDR1 is GTSNPN and CDR2 is SVGIG (reference sequence). V lost 0 bases to trimming and J lost 2 bases, with 13 bases between them. The CDR3 loop is CAWSVGLGGQETQYF. Here the CDR3 DNA reads TGTGCCTGGAGTGTAGGGCTAGGAGGGCAAGAGACCCAGTACTTC. The variable domain in full, with the rest retrieved from reference TRBV30 and TRBJ2-5, is SQTIHQWPATLVQPVGSPLSLECTVEGTSNPNLYWYRQAAGRGLQLLFYSVGIGQISSEVPQNLSASRPQDRQFILSSKKLLLSDSGFYLCAWSVGLGGQETQYFGPGTRLLVL.

V and J are TRBV19 and TRBJ1-4, with D tentatively TRBD1 (5 bases). Germline values: CDR1 LNHDA, CDR2 SQIVND (reference sequence). V shed 5 bases and J shed 8 bases, with 24 bases lying between them. CDR3 length: 17 amino acids. The chain's CDR3 is CASSVRESGGLAEKLFF. In DNA form, the CDR3 reads TGTGCCAGTAGTGTCCGCGAAAGTGGGGGGTTGGCGGAAAAACTGTTTTTT.

This sequence joins TRBV7-9 and TRBJ1-2, with D perhaps matching TRBD1 (6 bases). V was clipped by 5 bases and J by 2 bases, with 12 bases between them. Per the germline V gene, CDR1 is SEHNR and CDR2 is FQNEAQ (reference sequence). The length of the CDR3 is 14 residues. CDR3 DNA: TGTGCCAGCAGCATGGACAGCTCCAACTATGGCTACACCTTC. Its protein product is CASSMDSSNYGYTF.

The chain employs TRBV4-1 and TRBJ2-7; TRBD2 matches 7 bases. This CDR3 has 15 amino acids. The J segment lost 2 bases and the V segment lost 0 bases, leaving 4 bases of the junction unmatched. CDR1 and CDR2 from the germline V gene are MGHRA and YSYEKL. As DNA, the CDR3 is TGCGCCAGCAGCCAAGAGCCGGGACTAACCTACGAGCAGTACTTC. It yields the protein CASSQEPGLTYEQYF.

The chain uses TRBV10-2 and TRBJ1-5; possibly TRBD1 for D (6 bases). Germline V gene lookup returns CDR1 WSHSY and CDR2 SAAADI. CDR3 length equals 13 residues. V lost 7 bases and J 4 bases, leaving 11 bases between the germline ends. The CDR3 is CASTRGQNQPQHF. CDR3 coding DNA: TGCGCCAGCACTAGGGGACAAAATCAGCCCCAGCATTTT.

The chain carries TRBV5-1 and TRBJ2-2; 8 bases are a match to TRBD2. Germline CDR1 SGHRS, CDR2 YFSETQ. There are 16 residues in the CDR3. Losses at the gene ends were 0 bases for V and 7 bases for J; bases not matched to a gene: 8. The CDR3 sequence: CASSLVAAGANGELFF. CDR3 in DNA: TGCGCCAGCAGCTTGGTGGCAGCGGGGGCTAACGGGGAGCTGTTTTTT. The variable domain in full, completed from reference TRBV5-1 and TRBJ2-2, reads KAGVTQTPRYLIKTRGQQVTLSCSPISGHRSVSWYQQTPGQGLQFLFEYFSETQRNKGNFPGRFSGRQFSNSRSEMNVSTLELGDSALYLCASSLVAAGANGELFFGEGSRLTVL.

The rearrangement joins TRBV28 to TRBJ2-5; possible D gene TRBD2, 5 bases. Deletions cut 4 bases from V and 5 bases from J, with 11 bases between. The germline gives CDR1 MDHEN, CDR2 SYDVKM. The CDR3 totals 13 residues. The CDR3 protein is CASSSAGVETQYF. CDR3 DNA sequence: TGTGCCAGCAGTTCCGCGGGTGTGGAGACCCAGTACTTC.

The chain is built from TRBV7-9 and TRBJ1-4, with TRBD1 identical over 9 bases. V shed 5 bases and J 5 bases; nucleotides not matched to a gene: 3. Germline V gene data show CDR1 as SEHNR and CDR2 as FQNEAQ (reference sequence). CDR3 length: 14 residues. The chain's CDR3 is CASSPDRGNEKLFF. The CDR3 DNA follows: TGTGCCAGCAGCCCGGACAGGGGAAATGAAAAACTGTTTTTT.

The genes are TRBV28 and TRBJ1-3, with a possible D match to TRBD1 (6 bases). V shed 4 bases and J shed 10 bases, with 17 bases lying between them. This CDR3 region has 14 residues. Germline values: CDR1 MDHEN, CDR2 SYDVKM. CDR3 DNA sequence: TGTGCCAGCAGTTCACCCACAGGGATCATGACCATATATTTT. This codes for CASSSPTGIMTIYF.

The chain recombines TRBV12-3 or TRBV12-4 with TRBJ1-2, with D hard to call. V lost 5 bases to trimming and J lost 8 bases, with 9 bases between them. The CDR3 totals 11 residues. The CDR3 reads CASSQDFGYTF. The CDR3 bases are TGTGCCAGCAGTCAGGATTTCGGCTACACCTTC.

As concerns this clone: Distinct nucleotide sequences in the sample also encode this CDR3. The gene calls are TRBV5-1 and TRBJ2-3; TRBD2 aligns across 8 bases. The CDR3 contains 14 residues. Germline V CDR1 and CDR2: SGHRS, YFSETQ. With 0 bases clipped from V and 3 bases from J, the junction kept 0 bases outside the gene matches. The CDR3 region has the DNA TGCGCCAGCAGCTTGGGCGGGGGGACAGATACGCAGTATTTT. It codes for CASSLGGGTDTQYF.

V gene TRBV28 combines with J gene TRBJ2-7, with 8 bases identical to TRBD2. J was trimmed by 3 bases and V by 8 bases; bases with no gene match: 9. Per the germline V gene, CDR1 is MDHEN and CDR2 is SYDVKM. The CDR3 has 14 amino acids. CDR3 coding DNA: TGTGCCAGCCGAGCGGGGGCCTCTATCTACGAGCAGTACGTC. Its translation is CASRAGASIYEQYV.

The rearrangement uses TRBV28 and TRBJ2-1; D remains unclear. The V gene's germline CDR1 is MDHEN and CDR2 SYDVKM. The CDR3 is 14 amino acids. V gave up 5 bases and J gave up 4 bases, with 12 bases separating them. The CDR3 DNA reads TGTGCCAGCAGTCCCACGAGAGATTACAATGAGCAGTTCTTC. Translated, it gives CASSPTRDYNEQFF.

This chain joins TRBV25-1 and TRBJ1-2; 7 bases line up with TRBD1. Germline trimming cut 8 bases from V and 3 bases from J; bases unmatched to any gene: 3. This CDR3 region has 12 residues. Germline V gene lookup returns CDR1 MGHDK and CDR2 SYGVNS. The CDR3 sequence is CASGRGDYGYTF. The CDR3 bases are TGTGCCAGCGGCAGGGGGGACTATGGCTACACCTTC.

This clone was counted between two and nine times. V gene TRBV6-2 or TRBV6-3 combines with J gene TRBJ2-6; tentatively, D is TRBD1 (5 bases). This CDR3 has 17 residues. The V gene lost 4 bases and the J gene lost 0 bases, with 13 bases spanning the gap. Germline V gene data show CDR1 as MNHEY and CDR2 as SVGEGT. The CDR3 coding sequence is TGTGCCAGCAGTTCGCCCCAGGGTTCCTCTGGGGCCAACGTCCTGACTTTC. This gives the protein CASSSPQGSSGANVLTF.

The V call is TRBV11-3, the J call TRBJ2-5; 7 nucleotides match TRBD1. Per the germline V gene, CDR1 is SGHNT and CDR2 is YENEEA. J gave up 2 bases and V 5 bases, and 5 bases lay outside the gene matches. There are 14 residues in the CDR3. CDR3 sequence (DNA): TGTGCCAGCAGCGAACAGGGGCGACAAGAGACCCAGTACTTC. Its protein is CASSEQGRQETQYF.

The rearrangement links TRBV5-6 to TRBJ1-6; maybe TRBD1 (6 bases). CDR3 length: 14 residues. The germline CDR1 and CDR2 sequences are SGHDT and YYEEEE. Trimming left V 6 bases short and J 4 bases short, with 11 bases between. The CDR3 DNA is TGTGCCAGCAACCGACAGGATTATAATTCACCCCTCCACTTT. Its translation is CASNRQDYNSPLHF. The whole variable domain, filled in from reference TRBV5-6 and TRBJ1-6, reads DAGVTQSPTHLIKTRGQQVTLRCSPKSGHDTVSWYQQALGQGPQFIFQYYEEEERQRGNFPDRFSGHQFPNYSSELNVNALLLGDSALYLCASNRQDYNSPLHFGNGTRLTVT.

A few counts support this clone. The chain recombines TRBV30 with TRBJ2-2; perhaps TRBD1 as D (5 bases). Germline V gene sequence: CDR1 GTSNPN, CDR2 SVGIG (reference sequence). V shed 1 base and J shed 9 bases, with 6 bases lying between them. CDR3 length equals 11 residues. CDR3 sequence: CAWSGQRELFF. CDR3 DNA sequence: TGTGCCTGGAGTGGACAGCGGGAGCTGTTTTTT.